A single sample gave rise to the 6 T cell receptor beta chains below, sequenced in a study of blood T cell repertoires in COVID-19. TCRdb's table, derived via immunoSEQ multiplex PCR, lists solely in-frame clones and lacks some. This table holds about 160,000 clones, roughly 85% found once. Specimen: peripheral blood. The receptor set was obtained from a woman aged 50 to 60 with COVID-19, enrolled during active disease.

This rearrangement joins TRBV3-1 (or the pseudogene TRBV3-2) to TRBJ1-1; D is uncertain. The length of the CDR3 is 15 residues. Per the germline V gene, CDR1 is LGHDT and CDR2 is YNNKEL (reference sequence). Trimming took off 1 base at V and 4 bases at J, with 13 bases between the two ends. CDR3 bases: TGTGCCAGCAGCCAAGGGGTTCGGGTTATCACTGAAGCTTTCTTT. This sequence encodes CASSQGVRVITEAFF.

The CDR3 loop reads CASSSGLAGGPIVGEQYF. Written as DNA, the CDR3 is TGTGCCAGCAGTTCCGGACTAGCGGGGGGGCCAATAGTGGGCGAGCAGTACTTC. This chain uses TRBV6-2 or TRBV6-3 with TRBJ2-7, with TRBD2 matching 15 bases. Trimming at V came to 4 bases and at J to 6 bases, leaving 13 bases not matched to a gene. The CDR3 totals 18 residues. Germline CDR1 and CDR2: MNHEY and SVGEGT.

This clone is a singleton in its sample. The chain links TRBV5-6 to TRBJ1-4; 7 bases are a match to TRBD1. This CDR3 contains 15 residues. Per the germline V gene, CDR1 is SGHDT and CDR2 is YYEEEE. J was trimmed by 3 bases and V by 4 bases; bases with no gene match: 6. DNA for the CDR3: TGTGCCAGCAGCGTTCCGGGACAGCCTAATGAAAAACTGTTTTTT. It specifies CASSVPGQPNEKLFF.

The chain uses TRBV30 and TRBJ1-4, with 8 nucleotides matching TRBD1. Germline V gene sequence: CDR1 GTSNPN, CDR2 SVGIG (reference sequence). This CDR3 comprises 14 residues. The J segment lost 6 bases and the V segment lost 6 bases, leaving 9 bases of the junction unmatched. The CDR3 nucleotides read TGTGCCTGTCACCAGGGGGCTGGGGATGAAAAACTGTTTTTT. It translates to CACHQGAGDEKLFF. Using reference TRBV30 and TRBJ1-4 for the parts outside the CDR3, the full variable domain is SQTIHQWPATLVQPVGSPLSLECTVEGTSNPNLYWYRQAAGRGLQLLFYSVGIGQISSEVPQNLSASRPQDRQFILSSKKLLLSDSGFYLCACHQGAGDEKLFFGSGTQLSVL.

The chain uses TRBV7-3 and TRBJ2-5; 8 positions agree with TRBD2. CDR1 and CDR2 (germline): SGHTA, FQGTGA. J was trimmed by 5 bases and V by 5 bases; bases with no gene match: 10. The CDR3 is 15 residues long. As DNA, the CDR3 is TGTGCCAGCAGCCCATTGAAAGCGGGGGTGGAGACCCAGTACTTC. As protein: CASSPLKAGVETQYF.

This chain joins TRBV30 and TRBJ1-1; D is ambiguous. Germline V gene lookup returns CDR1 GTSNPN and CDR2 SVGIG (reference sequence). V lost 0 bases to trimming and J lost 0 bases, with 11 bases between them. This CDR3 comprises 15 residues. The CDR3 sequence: CAWSVHSIMNTEAFF. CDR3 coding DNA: TGTGCCTGGAGTGTACACAGCATCATGAACACTGAAGCTTTCTTT.